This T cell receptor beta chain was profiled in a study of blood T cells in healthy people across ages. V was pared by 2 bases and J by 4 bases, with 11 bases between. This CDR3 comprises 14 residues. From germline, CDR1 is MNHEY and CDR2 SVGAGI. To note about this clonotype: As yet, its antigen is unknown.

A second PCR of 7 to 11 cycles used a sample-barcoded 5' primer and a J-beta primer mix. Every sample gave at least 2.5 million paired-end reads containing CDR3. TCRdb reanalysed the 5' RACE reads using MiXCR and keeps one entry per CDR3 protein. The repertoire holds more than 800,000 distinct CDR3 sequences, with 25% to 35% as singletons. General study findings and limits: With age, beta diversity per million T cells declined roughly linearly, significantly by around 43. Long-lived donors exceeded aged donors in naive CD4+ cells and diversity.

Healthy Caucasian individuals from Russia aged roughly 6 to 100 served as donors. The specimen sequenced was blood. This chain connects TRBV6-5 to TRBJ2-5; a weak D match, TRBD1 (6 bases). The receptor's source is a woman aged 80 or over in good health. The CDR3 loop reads CASSYQGSSETQYF. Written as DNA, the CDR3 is TGTGCCAGCAGTTACCAGGGGTCTTCAGAGACCCAGTACTTC.